One sample yielded the 29 T cell receptor beta chains listed below, sequenced in a study of cytomegalovirus exposure and HLA in healthy donors. The primer mix had 60 Vbeta and 13 Jbeta primers. TCRdb keeps only in-frame clones here, not all; method: immunoSEQ multiplex PCR. The table records under 200,000 clones, roughly 80% of them present only once. The sample consisted of PBMCs. These receptors were obtained from a human donor in good health.

In the case of this clone: Germline and junction disagree at one end, which may indicate a read error. The chain is built from TRBV7-9 and TRBJ1-1; possible D gene TRBD1, 5 bases. Germline CDR1 is SEHNR and CDR2 is FQNEAQ (reference sequence). The CDR3 runs 13 residues. The DNA of the CDR3 is TGTTCCAGCAGCTTACTGGGGGGGGCTGAAGCTTTCTTT. This translates into CSSSLLGGAEAFF. Full variable domain (outside the CDR3, taken from reference TRBV7-9 and TRBJ1-1): DTGVSQNPRHKITKRGQNVTFRCDPISEHNRLYWYRQTLGQGPEFLTYFQNEAQLEKSRLLSDRFSAERPKGSFSTLEIQRTEQGDSAMYLCSSSLLGGAEAFFGQGTRLTVV.

The V gene is TRBV7-9, the J gene TRBJ2-1; D may be TRBD2 (5 bases). Germline V gene data show CDR1 as SEHNR and CDR2 as FQNEAQ (reference sequence). CDR3 length equals 14 residues. Trimming took 4 bases from V and 12 from J, leaving 19 bases between them. Here the CDR3 reads CASSSRRTGRGQFF. CDR3 DNA: TGTGCCAGCAGCTCTCGTAGGACTGGGAGAGGGCAGTTCTTC.

This chain joins TRBV6-6 and TRBJ1-6; D might be TRBD1 (5 bases). With 5 bases removed from V and 6 bases from J, the gap between germline ends came to 14 bases. The CDR3 consists of 15 residues. Germline values: CDR1 MNHNY, CDR2 SVGAGI (reference sequence). Here the CDR3 DNA reads TGTGCCAGCAGTCCCTGGGCGGGACCTAATTCACCCCTCCACTTT. Translated, it gives CASSPWAGPNSPLHF.

The V gene is TRBV6-5, the J gene TRBJ1-5, with TRBD1 matching over 9 bases. This CDR3 is 14 amino acids long. The V gene's germline CDR1 is MNHEY and CDR2 SVGAGI. Trimming at V came to 6 bases and at J to 4 bases, leaving 4 bases not matched to a gene. The CDR3 reads CASSIGTGNQPQHF. As DNA, the CDR3 is TGTGCCAGCAGCATTGGGACAGGGAATCAGCCCCAGCATTTT.

This chain connects TRBV4-1 to TRBJ2-2; D possibly corresponds to TRBD2 (7 bases). With 4 bases removed from V and 3 bases from J, the gap between germline ends came to 12 bases. The CDR3 has 15 residues. Germline V gives CDR1 MGHRA, CDR2 YSYEKL. The CDR3 nucleotides read TGCGCCAGCAGCCCAAGAGGGGGGGACACCGGGGAGCTGTTTTTT. Protein: CASSPRGGDTGELFF.

V usage is TRBV6-1 and J usage is TRBJ1-1; D is ambiguous. The CDR3 is 13 amino acids. CDR1 is MNHNS, CDR2 SASEGT, per germline. The V and J ends lost 3 bases and 11 bases respectively, with 16 bases between them. CDR3 loop: CASSENSPLVAFF. The DNA of the CDR3 is TGTGCCAGCAGTGAGAACAGTCCTCTGGTGGCTTTCTTT.

The V call is TRBV5-6, the J call TRBJ2-1; tentatively, D is TRBD2 (5 bases). Germline CDR1 is SGHDT and CDR2 is YYEEEE. V was clipped by 4 bases and J by 3 bases, with 14 bases between them. The CDR3 has 15 amino acids. For the CDR3, the DNA is TGTGCCAGCAGCCTGTCCGGGGAGCTCTACAATGAGCAGTTCTTC. Its protein is CASSLSGELYNEQFF.

This chain links TRBV7-9 with TRBJ2-3; possible D gene TRBD1, 7 bases. Germline-derived CDR1 and CDR2 are SEHNR and FQNEAQ (reference sequence). The CDR3 contains 17 residues. V was pared by 1 base and J by 0 bases, with 14 bases between. CDR3 nucleotides: TGTGCCAGCAGCTTAGTAGGAGGGGGCGGGAGCACAGATACGCAGTATTTT. Its protein product is CASSLVGGGGSTDTQYF. Variable domain in full (rest from reference TRBV7-9 and TRBJ2-3): DTGVSQNPRHKITKRGQNVTFRCDPISEHNRLYWYRQTLGQGPEFLTYFQNEAQLEKSRLLSDRFSAERPKGSFSTLEIQRTEQGDSAMYLCASSLVGGGGSTDTQYFGPGTRLTVL.

This chain connects TRBV6-6 to TRBJ2-1; 8 bases map to TRBD2. CDR1 MNHNY and CDR2 SVGAGI come from the germline V gene (reference sequence). J lost 3 bases, V lost 0 bases, and 4 bases had no gene match. This CDR3 is 16 amino acids long. The CDR3 loop is CASSYSISGVYNEQFF. CDR3 nucleotide sequence: TGTGCCAGCAGTTACTCGATTAGCGGGGTCTACAATGAGCAGTTCTTC.

DNA for the CDR3: TGTGCCAGCAGCTTAGACGACGTTTGGAGGGGCTACACCTTC. Protein sequence: CASSLDDVWRGYTF. The chain has TRBV7-2 and TRBJ1-2; D not resolved. The CDR3 has 14 amino acids. CDR1 and CDR2 from the germline V gene are SGHTA and FQGNSA. Trimming removed 1 base from V and 8 bases from J, with 14 bases in between.

This clone was detected a few times. J is TRBJ2-7 and V is TRBV28, with D maybe TRBD1 (5 bases). Germline lookup yields CDR1 MDHEN and CDR2 SYDVKM. This CDR3 has 15 amino acids. Deletions cut 3 bases from V and 6 bases from J, with 18 bases between. CDR3 DNA sequence: TGTGCCAGCAGTTTTTTCCTGACAGAATTAGGCGAGCAGTACTTC. Amino acids: CASSFFLTELGEQYF.

This sequence joins TRBV4-1 and TRBJ2-2, with TRBD2 as a possible D gene (5 bases). V was trimmed by 2 bases and J by 6 bases, leaving 13 bases between them. This CDR3 region has 15 residues. Germline V gene data show CDR1 as MGHRA and CDR2 as YSYEKL. The DNA for the CDR3 is TGCGCCAGCAGCCAACCCCAAACTAGGCCCGGGGAGCTGTTTTTT. Its protein is CASSQPQTRPGELFF.

The gene calls are TRBV9 and TRBJ1-3; no firm D call. Looked up from germline, CDR1 is SGDLS and CDR2 is YYNGEE. The CDR3 covers 14 residues. The V gene lost 0 bases and the J gene lost 3 bases, with 7 bases spanning the gap. The CDR3 nucleotides are TGTGCCAGCAGCGTAGGTTACAGTGGAAACACCATATATTTT. Amino acids: CASSVGYSGNTIYF.

The chain is built from TRBV18 and TRBJ1-2; perhaps TRBD1 as D (6 bases). Germline V lookup: CDR1 KGHSH, CDR2 LQKENI. The ends were cut back, 3 bases at V and 4 bases at J, with 12 bases in the middle. This CDR3 comprises 14 residues. CDR3 residues: CASSPSTGPYGYTF. The CDR3 DNA is TGTGCCAGCTCACCGTCGACAGGACCCTATGGCTACACCTTC. The full variable domain, rest sourced from reference TRBV18 and TRBJ1-2, is NAGVMQNPRHLVRRRGQEARLRCSPMKGHSHVYWYRQLPEEGLKFMVYLQKENIIDESGMPKERFSAEFPKEGPSILRIQQVVRGDSAAYFCASSPSTGPYGYTFGSGTRLTVV.

The CDR3 spells CASSGDRENTGELFF. CDR3 DNA: TGTGCCAGCAGCGGGGACAGGGAGAACACCGGGGAGCTGTTTTTT. The chain recombines TRBV6-5 with TRBJ2-2, with 9 bases aligning to TRBD1. CDR1 MNHEY and CDR2 SVGAGI come from the germline V gene. The CDR3 spans 15 residues. J lost 1 base, V lost 6 bases, and 3 bases had no gene match.

Regarding this clone: One end of the junction varies from germline; a read error may be responsible. The V gene is TRBV5-1, the J gene TRBJ2-3; TRBD2 might be the D (5 bases). Germline-derived CDR1 and CDR2 are SGHRS and YFSETQ. The length of the CDR3 is 16 residues. As DNA, the CDR3 is TGCGCCTGCAGCTTCGGGATGGGTCCGCTCTTGAATACGCAGTATTTT. Translated, it gives CACSFGMGPLLNTQYF.

V and J are TRBV9 and TRBJ2-1; 9 bases are shared with TRBD2. From germline, CDR1 is SGDLS and CDR2 YYNGEE. The CDR3 sequence is 16 residues long. V lost 3 bases and J lost 3; bases outside the gene matches: 7. CDR3 region: CASSGGERGVYNEQFF. The CDR3 nucleotides are TGTGCCAGCAGCGGGGGGGAGCGGGGGGTCTACAATGAGCAGTTCTTC.

The chain uses TRBV7-3 and TRBJ1-5, with D unclear. CDR3 length: 15 amino acids. Germline-derived CDR1 and CDR2 are SGHTA and FQGTGA. V was cut by 1 base and J by 6 bases, with 13 bases left in between. CDR3 residues: CASSLKGEFAQPQHF. The CDR3 DNA is TGTGCCAGCAGCTTAAAGGGAGAATTCGCTCAGCCCCAGCATTTT.

The chain uses TRBV5-1 and TRBJ2-7; perhaps TRBD2 as D (6 bases). The V end was cut by 0 bases, the J end by 3 bases, with 13 bases between. Germline lookup yields CDR1 SGHRS and CDR2 YFSETQ. The CDR3 contains 15 residues. The CDR3 coding sequence is TGCGCCAGCAGCTTGGTGGGGGGAAAGTACTACGAGCAGTACTTC. Translated: CASSLVGGKYYEQYF.

The genes are TRBV6-5 and TRBJ2-2, with 9 bases lining up with TRBD1. The V and J ends lost 5 bases and 6 bases, in that order; junction bases with no gene match: 7. The germline V gene encodes CDR1 MNHEY and CDR2 SVGAGI. This CDR3 has 15 residues. The DNA for the CDR3 is TGTGCCAGCAGTCCGCGGGACAGGGTGTCCGGGGAGCTGTTTTTT. It translates to CASSPRDRVSGELFF.

This sequence joins TRBV9 and TRBJ2-1, with TRBD1 matching 7 bases. Per germline, CDR1 SGDLS and CDR2 YYNGEE. The trim removed 2 bases at V and 8 bases at J, leaving 4 bases unmatched. CDR3 length: 13 amino acids. CDR3 sequence: CASSVTGIDEQFF. CDR3 nucleotides: TGTGCCAGCAGCGTGACAGGGATCGATGAGCAGTTCTTC.

The chain combines TRBV4-3 with TRBJ1-5; D unclear. Germline V CDR1 and CDR2: LGHNA, YSLEER. The CDR3 runs 14 residues. V was pared by 0 bases and J by 4 bases, with 7 bases between. The chain's CDR3 is CASSQDLGNQPQHF. In DNA, the CDR3 is TGCGCCAGCAGCCAAGATCTAGGAAATCAGCCCCAGCATTTT.

This chain joins TRBV5-1 and TRBJ1-6; 8 positions match TRBD1. V dropped 4 bases and J dropped 9; count of bases not matched to a gene: 9. Germline lookup yields CDR1 SGHRS and CDR2 YFSETQ. The CDR3 covers 15 residues. CDR3 amino acids: CASSLTTGAGSPLHF. The CDR3 DNA reads as TGCGCCAGCAGCCTGACGACAGGGGCTGGTTCACCCCTCCACTTT.

This clone was found a few times. This chain links TRBV5-1 with TRBJ1-4, with 9 bases that match TRBD1. Germline V CDR1 and CDR2: SGHRS, YFSETQ. The CDR3 has 16 residues. The V segment lost 0 bases and the J segment 8 bases; nucleotides outside the gene matches: 8. The CDR3 bases are TGCGCCAGCAGCTTGGCCGGGACAGGGTTCCGGGAAAAACTGTTTTTT. Protein product: CASSLAGTGFREKLFF.

The V gene is TRBV6-1, the J gene TRBJ1-2; tentative D call: TRBD1 (6 bases). Between the trimmed V and J ends, which lost 6 bases and 8 bases, there was a span of 13 bases. This CDR3 is built from 12 residues. Per germline, CDR1 MNHNS and CDR2 SASEGT. The CDR3 DNA reads TGTGCCAGCAGGGTTCACAGGGACGGCTACACCTTC. Encoded protein: CASRVHRDGYTF.

The V and J genes are TRBV6-5 and TRBJ1-6; a weak D match, TRBD1 (5 bases). CDR3 length: 13 residues. Germline V lookup: CDR1 MNHEY, CDR2 SVGAGI. Trimming removed 6 bases from V and 6 bases from J, with 9 bases in between. The CDR3 region is CASRDRVNSPLHF. CDR3 DNA sequence: TGTGCCAGCAGAGACAGAGTTAATTCACCCCTCCACTTT.

This chain links TRBV9 with TRBJ2-1; 9 bases match TRBD2. With V trimmed by 3 bases and J by 10 bases, 11 bases remained unmatched. Germline V gene lookup returns CDR1 SGDLS and CDR2 YYNGEE. This CDR3 is 15 amino acids long. The CDR3, as DNA: TGTGCCAGCAGCGCCATAATTAGCGGGGGACCGGAGCAGTTCTTC. The encoded protein is CASSAIISGGPEQFF.

CDR3 in amino acids: CASSTSGGSPGELFF. The CDR3, as DNA: TGTGCCAGCAGTACTAGCGGGGGGTCCCCCGGGGAGCTGTTTTTT. J is TRBJ2-2 and V is TRBV6-5, with 12 bases aligning to TRBD2. The germline V gene encodes CDR1 MNHEY and CDR2 SVGAGI. Germline trimming cut 5 bases from V and 6 bases from J; bases unmatched to any gene: 4. The CDR3 sequence is 15 residues long.

This chain links TRBV6-6 with TRBJ1-2; TRBD1 aligns across 8 bases. J gave up 5 bases and V 0 bases, and 8 bases lay outside the gene matches. This CDR3 has 16 residues. Germline V lookup: CDR1 MNHNY, CDR2 SVGAGI (reference sequence). The CDR3 sequence is CASSYSLQGGRYGYTF. The CDR3 DNA reads as TGTGCCAGCAGTTACTCGTTACAGGGGGGTCGGTATGGCTACACCTTC.